This T cell receptor (beta chain) originates from a study of OX40 agonist ivuxolimab in advanced cancers. Study summary: One hepatocellular carcinoma and a couple of cutaneous melanoma patients partially responded.

Patients were ruled out by autoimmune disease history or systemic immunosuppression. Germline CDR1 MGHRA, CDR2 YSYEKL. V lost 0 bases, J lost 8 bases, and 10 bases lay in between. The CDR3 length is 13 residues. As concerns this clone: Its antigen is not identified.

Here immunoSEQ multiplex PCR was the method, and the copy in TCRdb shows in-frame clones only, minus some. The table has tens of thousands of clones, 92% seen once. General study points: Part of the nonresponder group also had normalized T-cell clonal expansion that was low. Both blood CD4+ and CD8+ T cells showed clonal growth by week 6 at 0.1 to 3.0 mg/kg.

The source material was CD4+ or CD8+ T cells sorted from blood, sampled in a trial of the OX40 agonist ivuxolimab. The sequence was collected from an adult with an advanced solid tumor such as melanoma, head and neck, liver or kidney cancer. The rearrangement links TRBV4-1 to TRBJ1-1; D remains unclear. CDR3 protein: CASSQDRIGEAFF. CDR3 nucleotides: TGCGCCAGCAGCCAAGATCGGATAGGAGAAGCTTTCTTT.